This T cell receptor (beta chain) emerged from a study of CD8+CD57+ T cells in acquired aplastic anemia. General observations from the study: Some 31 sequences, all CD8+ CDR3, were shared between patients and controls.

Turning to this clonotype: Its antigen is unidentified.

Investigators profiled TCR beta VDJ and CDR3 from genomic DNA template. TCRdb independently ran MiXCR on the reads; one entry per CDR3 protein. The profile shows some 150,000 distinct CDR3 sequences, roughly 48% of them singletons. CD8+CD57+ cell expansion, shown by flow cytometry, had occurred in the patients selected for sequencing. Every one of the patients had aplastic anemia (severe, acquired). This TCR came from a human donor with aplastic anemia. The sequencing input was sorted CD4+, CD8+, or CD8+CD57+ T cells (not recorded which) from PBMCs.

CDR3 region: CASSLQAGPTDAQYF. The CDR3 DNA reads as TGTGCCAGCAGCTTGCAAGCGGGGCCCACAGACGCGCAGTATTTT. The V call is TRBV11-2, the J call TRBJ2-3, with TRBD2 matching over 7 bases. Germline lookup yields CDR1 SGHAT and CDR2 FQNNGV. The CDR3 consists of 15 residues. V gave up 3 bases and J gave up 10 bases; unmatched junction bases: 13.